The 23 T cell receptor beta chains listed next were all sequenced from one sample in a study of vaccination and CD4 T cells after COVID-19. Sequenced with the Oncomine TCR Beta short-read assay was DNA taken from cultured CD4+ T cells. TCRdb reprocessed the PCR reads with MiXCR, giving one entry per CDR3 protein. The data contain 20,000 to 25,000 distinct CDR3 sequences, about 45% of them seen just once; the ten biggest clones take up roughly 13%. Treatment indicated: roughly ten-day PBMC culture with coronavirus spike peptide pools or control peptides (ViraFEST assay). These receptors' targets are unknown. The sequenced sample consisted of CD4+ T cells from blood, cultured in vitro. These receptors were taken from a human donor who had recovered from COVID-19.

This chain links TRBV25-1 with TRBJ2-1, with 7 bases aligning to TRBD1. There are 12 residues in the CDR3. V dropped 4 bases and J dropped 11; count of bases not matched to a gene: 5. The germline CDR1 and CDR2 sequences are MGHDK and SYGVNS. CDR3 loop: CASSGDRAKQFF. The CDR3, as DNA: TGTGCCAGCAGTGGAGACAGGGCGAAGCAGTTCTTC.

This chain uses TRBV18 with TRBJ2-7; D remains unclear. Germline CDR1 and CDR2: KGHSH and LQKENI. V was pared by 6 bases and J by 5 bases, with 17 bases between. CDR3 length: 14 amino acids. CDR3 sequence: CASSLPGVSHEQYF. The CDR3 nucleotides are TGTGCCAGCTCTCTCCCGGGTGTGTCCCACGAGCAGTACTTC.

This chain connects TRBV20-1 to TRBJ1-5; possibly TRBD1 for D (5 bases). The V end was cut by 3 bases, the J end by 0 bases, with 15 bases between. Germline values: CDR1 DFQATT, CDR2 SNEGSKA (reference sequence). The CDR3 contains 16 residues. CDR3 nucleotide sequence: TGCAGTGCTAGCTCAGGGAGGTGGGATAGCAATCAGCCCCAGCATTTT. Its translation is CSASSGRWDSNQPQHF.

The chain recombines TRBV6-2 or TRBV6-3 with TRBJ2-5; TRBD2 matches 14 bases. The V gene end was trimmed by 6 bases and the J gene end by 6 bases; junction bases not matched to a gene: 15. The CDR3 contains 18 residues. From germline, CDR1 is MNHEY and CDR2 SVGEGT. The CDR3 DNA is TGTGCCAGCAGCGTGCTTACCGGGACTAGCGGGAGTTGGAAGACCCAGTACTTC. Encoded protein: CASSVLTGTSGSWKTQYF.

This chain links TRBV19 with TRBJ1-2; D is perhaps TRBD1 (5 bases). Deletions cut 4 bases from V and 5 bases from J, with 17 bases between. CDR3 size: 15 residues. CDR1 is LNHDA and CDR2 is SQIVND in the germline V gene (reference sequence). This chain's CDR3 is CASSRQTAFEYGYTF. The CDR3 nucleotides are TGTGCCAGTAGTAGACAGACAGCCTTTGAGTATGGCTACACCTTC.

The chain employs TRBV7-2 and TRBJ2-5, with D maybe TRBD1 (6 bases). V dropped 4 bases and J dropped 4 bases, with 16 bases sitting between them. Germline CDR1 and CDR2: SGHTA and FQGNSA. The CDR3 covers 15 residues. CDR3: CASSSQGTPGETQYF. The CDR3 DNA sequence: TGTGCCAGCAGCTCGCAGGGGACCCCCGGAGAGACCCAGTACTTC.

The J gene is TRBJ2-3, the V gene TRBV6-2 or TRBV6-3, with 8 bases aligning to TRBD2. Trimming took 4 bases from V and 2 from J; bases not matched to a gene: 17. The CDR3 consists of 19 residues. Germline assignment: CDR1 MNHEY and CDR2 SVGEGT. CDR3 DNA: TGTGCCAGCAGTTTTAATTCCCTATCAGCGGGAGAAACCACAGATACGCAGTATTTT. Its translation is CASSFNSLSAGETTDTQYF.

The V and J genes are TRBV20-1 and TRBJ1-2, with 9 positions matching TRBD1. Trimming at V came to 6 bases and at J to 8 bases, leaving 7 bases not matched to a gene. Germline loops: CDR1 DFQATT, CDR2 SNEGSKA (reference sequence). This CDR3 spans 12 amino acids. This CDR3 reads CSAQTGGGGYTF. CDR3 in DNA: TGCAGTGCCCAGACAGGGGGTGGAGGCTACACCTTC.

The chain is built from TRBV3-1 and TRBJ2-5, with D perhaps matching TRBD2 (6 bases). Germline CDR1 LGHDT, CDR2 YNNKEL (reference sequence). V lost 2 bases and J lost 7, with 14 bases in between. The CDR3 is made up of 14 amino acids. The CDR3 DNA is TGTGCCAGCAGCCAACAACTAGCTGGGGGGACCCAGTACTTC. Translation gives CASSQQLAGGTQYF.

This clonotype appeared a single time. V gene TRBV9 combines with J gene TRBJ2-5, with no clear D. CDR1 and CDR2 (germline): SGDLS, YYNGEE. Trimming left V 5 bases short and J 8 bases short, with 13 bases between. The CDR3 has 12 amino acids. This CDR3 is CASSTAPGTQYF. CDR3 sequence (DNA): TGTGCCAGCAGTACGGCCCCCGGCACCCAGTACTTC.

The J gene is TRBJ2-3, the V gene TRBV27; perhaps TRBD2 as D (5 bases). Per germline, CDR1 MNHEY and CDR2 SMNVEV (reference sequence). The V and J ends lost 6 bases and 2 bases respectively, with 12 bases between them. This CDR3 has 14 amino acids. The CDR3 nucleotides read TGTGCCAGCAGGATACTAGGGAACACAGATACGCAGTATTTT. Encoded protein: CASRILGNTDTQYF.

This chain's CDR3 is CASQETSSYNEQFF. CDR3 DNA: TGCGCCAGCCAAGAGACTAGCTCCTACAATGAGCAGTTCTTC. This chain joins TRBV5-1 and TRBJ2-1; possibly TRBD2 for D (6 bases). The CDR3 runs to 14 residues. V was shortened by 7 bases and J by 0 bases, with 11 bases between the two germline ends. Germline lookup yields CDR1 SGHRS and CDR2 YFSETQ.

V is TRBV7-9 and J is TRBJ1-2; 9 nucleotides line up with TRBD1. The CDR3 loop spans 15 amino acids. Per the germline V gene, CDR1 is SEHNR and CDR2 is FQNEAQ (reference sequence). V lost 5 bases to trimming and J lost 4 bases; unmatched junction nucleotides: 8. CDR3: CASSPPGTGTYGYTF. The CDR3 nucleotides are TGTGCCAGCAGCCCCCCCGGGACAGGGACCTATGGCTACACCTTC.

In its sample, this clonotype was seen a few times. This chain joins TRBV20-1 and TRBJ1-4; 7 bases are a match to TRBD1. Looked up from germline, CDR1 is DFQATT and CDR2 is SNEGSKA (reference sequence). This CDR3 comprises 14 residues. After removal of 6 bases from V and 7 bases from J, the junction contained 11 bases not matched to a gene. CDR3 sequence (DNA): TGCAGTGCCTCACGACAGGGTGGAGGTGAAAAACTGTTTTTT. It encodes CSASRQGGGEKLFF.

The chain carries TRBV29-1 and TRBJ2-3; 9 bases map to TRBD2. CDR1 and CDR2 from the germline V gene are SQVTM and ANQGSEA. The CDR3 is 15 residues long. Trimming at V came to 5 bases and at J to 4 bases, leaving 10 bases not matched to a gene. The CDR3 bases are TGCAGCGTTATAGCGGGAGCCTGGGGGCCAGATACGCAGTATTTT. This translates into CSVIAGAWGPDTQYF.

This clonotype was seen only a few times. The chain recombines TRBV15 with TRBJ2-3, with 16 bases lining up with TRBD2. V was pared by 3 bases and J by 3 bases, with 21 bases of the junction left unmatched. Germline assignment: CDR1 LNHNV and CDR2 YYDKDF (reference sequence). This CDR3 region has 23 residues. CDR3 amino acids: CATSSGKEGLAGGSYSGTDTQYF. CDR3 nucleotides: TGTGCCACCAGCAGCGGAAAAGAGGGACTAGCGGGAGGGAGCTACTCCGGTACAGATACGCAGTATTTT.

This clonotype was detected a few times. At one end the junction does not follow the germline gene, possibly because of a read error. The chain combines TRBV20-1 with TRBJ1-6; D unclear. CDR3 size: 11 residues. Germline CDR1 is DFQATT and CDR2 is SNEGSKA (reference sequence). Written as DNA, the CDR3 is TGCAGTGCTAGAGATAAATCACCCCTCCACTTT. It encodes CSARDKSPLHF.

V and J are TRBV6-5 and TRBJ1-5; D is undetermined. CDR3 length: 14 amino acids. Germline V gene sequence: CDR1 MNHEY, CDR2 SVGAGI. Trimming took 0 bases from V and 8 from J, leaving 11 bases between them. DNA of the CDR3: TGTGCCAGCAGTTACTCGGACGGAGGGAAGCCCCAGCATTTT. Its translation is CASSYSDGGKPQHF.

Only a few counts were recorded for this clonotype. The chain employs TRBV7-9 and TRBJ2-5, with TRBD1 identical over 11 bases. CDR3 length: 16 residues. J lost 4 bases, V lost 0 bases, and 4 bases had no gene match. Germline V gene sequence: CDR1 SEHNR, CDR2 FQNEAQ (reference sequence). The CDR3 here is CASSLARTGGRETQYF. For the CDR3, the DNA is TGTGCCAGCAGCTTAGCCCGGACAGGGGGCCGAGAGACCCAGTACTTC.

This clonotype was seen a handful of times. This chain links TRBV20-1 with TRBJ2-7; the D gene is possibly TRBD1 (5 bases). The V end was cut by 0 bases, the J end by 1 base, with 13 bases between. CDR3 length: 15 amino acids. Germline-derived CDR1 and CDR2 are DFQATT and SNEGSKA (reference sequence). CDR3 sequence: CSARDYRGSSYEQYF. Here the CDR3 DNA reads TGCAGTGCTAGAGATTATAGGGGCAGTTCCTACGAGCAGTACTTC.

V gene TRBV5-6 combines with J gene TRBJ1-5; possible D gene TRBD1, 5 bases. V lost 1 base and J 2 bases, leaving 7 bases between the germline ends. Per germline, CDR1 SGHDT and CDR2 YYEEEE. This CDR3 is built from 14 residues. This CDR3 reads CASSLKGRNQPQHF. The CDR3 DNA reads TGTGCCAGCAGCTTGAAGGGGCGCAATCAGCCCCAGCATTTT.

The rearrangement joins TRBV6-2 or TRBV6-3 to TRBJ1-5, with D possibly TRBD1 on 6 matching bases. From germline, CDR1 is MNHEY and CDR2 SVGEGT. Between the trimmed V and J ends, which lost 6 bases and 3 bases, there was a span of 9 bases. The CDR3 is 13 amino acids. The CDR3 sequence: CASSGQYNQPQHF. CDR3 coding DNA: TGTGCCAGCAGCGGACAGTACAATCAGCCCCAGCATTTT.

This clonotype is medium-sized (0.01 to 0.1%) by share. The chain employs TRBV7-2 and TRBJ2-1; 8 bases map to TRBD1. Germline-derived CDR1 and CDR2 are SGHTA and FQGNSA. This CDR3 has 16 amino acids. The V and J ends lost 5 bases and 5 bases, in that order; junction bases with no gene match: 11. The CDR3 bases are TGTGCCAGCAGCCCCCGGACAGGGATCACCAACAATGAGCAGTTCTTC. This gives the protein CASSPRTGITNNEQFF.